This section outlines one T cell receptor beta chain sequence together with its context. The CDR3 is 16 amino acids. V lost 4 bases, J lost 1 base, and 7 bases stayed unmatched. The germline V gene has CDR1 SGDLS and CDR2 YYNGEE. These data are taken from a study of cytomegalovirus exposure and HLA in healthy donors. Researchers ran the PCR with 60 Vbeta and 13 Jbeta primers. The table came from immunoSEQ multiplex PCR; TCRdb's copy has only in-frame clones and leaves some out. The sample consists of tens of thousands of clones, 81% of them appearing once. The chain combines TRBV9 with TRBJ2-3; 9 positions agree with TRBD2. The TCR originated in a young woman in good health and CMV-seronegative. The specimen sequenced was PBMCs. The DNA of the CDR3 is TGTGCCAGCAGCCCCCTAGCGGGATTCGGCACAGATACGCAGTATTTT. This gives the protein CASSPLAGFGTDTQYF. Using reference TRBV9 and TRBJ2-3 for the parts outside the CDR3, the full variable domain is DSGVTQTPKHLITATGQRVTLRCSPRSGDLSVYWYQQSLDQGLQFLIQYYNGEERAKGNILERFSAQQFPDLHSELNLSSLELGDSALYFCASSPLAGFGTDTQYFGPGTRLTVL.